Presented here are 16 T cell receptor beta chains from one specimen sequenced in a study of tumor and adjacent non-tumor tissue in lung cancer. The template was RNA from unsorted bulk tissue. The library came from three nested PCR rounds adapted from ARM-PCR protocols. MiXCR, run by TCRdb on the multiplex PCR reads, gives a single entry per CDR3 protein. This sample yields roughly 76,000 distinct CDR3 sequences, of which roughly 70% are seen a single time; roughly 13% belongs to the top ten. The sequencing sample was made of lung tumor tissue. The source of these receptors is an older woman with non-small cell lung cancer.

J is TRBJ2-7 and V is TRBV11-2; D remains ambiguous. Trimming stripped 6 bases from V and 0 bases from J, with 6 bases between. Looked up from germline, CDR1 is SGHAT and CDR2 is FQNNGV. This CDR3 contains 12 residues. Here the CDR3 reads CASRLDSYEQYF. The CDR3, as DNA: TGTGCCAGCAGGCTGGACTCCTACGAGCAGTACTTC. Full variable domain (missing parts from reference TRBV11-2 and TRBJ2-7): EAGVAQSPRYKIIEKRQSVAFWCNPISGHATLYWYQQILGQGPKLLIQFQNNGVVDDSQLPKDRFSAERLKGVDSTLKIQPAKLEDSAVYLCASRLDSYEQYFGPGTRLTVT.

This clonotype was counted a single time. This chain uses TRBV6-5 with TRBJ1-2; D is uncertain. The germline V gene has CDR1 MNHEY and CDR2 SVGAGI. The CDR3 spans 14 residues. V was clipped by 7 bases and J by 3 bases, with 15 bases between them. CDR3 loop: CASKRLARDYGYTF. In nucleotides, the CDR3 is TGTGCCAGCAAGCGCCTGGCACGGGACTATGGCTACACCTTC.

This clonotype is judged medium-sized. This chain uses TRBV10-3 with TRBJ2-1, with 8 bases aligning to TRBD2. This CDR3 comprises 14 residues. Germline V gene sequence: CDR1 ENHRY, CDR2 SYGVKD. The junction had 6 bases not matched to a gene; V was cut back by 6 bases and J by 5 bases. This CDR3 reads CAISPGLEDNEQFF. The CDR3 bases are TGTGCCATCAGCCCGGGACTAGAGGACAATGAGCAGTTCTTC.

CDR3 nucleotides: TGTGCCAGCTGCATGGCCCTGGGACAGGGAGAGACCCAGTACTTC. The encoded protein is CASCMALGQGETQYF. V is TRBV6-5 and J is TRBJ2-5; 9 positions agree with TRBD1. Germline trimming cut 8 bases from V and 4 bases from J; bases unmatched to any gene: 11. The germline gives CDR1 MNHEY, CDR2 SVGAGI. The CDR3 loop spans 15 amino acids.

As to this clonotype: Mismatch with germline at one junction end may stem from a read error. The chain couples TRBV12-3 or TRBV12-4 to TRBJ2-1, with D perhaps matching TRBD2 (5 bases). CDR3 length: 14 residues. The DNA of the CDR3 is TGTGCCAGCAAAATCCAAGGACCTCGGGGTGAGCAATTCTTC. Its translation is CASKIQGPRGEQFF.

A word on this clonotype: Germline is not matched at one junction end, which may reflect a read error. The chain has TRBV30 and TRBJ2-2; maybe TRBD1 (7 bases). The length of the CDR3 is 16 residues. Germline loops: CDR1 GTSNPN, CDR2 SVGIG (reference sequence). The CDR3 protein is CVWSAGQFSLTGGLFF. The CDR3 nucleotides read TGTGTCTGGAGTGCGGGACAGTTTAGTTTGACCGGGGGGCTGTTTTTT.

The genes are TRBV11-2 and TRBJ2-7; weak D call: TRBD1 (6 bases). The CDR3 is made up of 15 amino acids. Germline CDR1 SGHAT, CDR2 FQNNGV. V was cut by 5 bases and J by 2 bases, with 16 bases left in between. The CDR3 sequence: CASSNTTGFTYEQYF. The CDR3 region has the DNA TGTGCCAGCAGCAACACCACAGGGTTCACCTACGAGCAGTACTTC.

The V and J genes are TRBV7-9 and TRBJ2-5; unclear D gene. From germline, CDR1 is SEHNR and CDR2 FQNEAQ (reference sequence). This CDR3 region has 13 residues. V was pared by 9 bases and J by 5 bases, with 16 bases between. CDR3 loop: CASSRIQSETQYF. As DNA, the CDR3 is TGTGCCAGTAGCCGCATACAGAGTGAGACCCAGTACTTC.

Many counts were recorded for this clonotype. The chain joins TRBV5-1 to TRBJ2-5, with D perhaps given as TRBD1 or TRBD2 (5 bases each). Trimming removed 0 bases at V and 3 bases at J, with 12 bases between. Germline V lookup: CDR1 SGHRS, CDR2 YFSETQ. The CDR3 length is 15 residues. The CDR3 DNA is TGCGCCAGCAGCTTGGGACAGCTGAGGGAAGAGACCCAGTACTTC. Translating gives CASSLGQLREETQYF.

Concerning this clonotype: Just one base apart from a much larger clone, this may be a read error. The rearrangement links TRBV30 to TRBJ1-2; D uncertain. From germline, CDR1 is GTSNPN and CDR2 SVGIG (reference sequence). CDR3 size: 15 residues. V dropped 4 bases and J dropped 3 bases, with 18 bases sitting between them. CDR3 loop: CAWTPLYSVDYGYTF. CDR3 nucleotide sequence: TGTGCCTGGACCCCGCTTTACAGTGTCGACTATGGCTACACCTTC.

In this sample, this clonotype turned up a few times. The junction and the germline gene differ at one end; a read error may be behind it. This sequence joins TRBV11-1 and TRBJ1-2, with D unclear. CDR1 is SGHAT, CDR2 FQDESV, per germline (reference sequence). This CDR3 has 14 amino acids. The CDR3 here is CASNHSGVGYGYTF. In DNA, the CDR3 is TGTGCAAGCAATCACTCGGGAGTTGGCTATGGCTACACCTTC.

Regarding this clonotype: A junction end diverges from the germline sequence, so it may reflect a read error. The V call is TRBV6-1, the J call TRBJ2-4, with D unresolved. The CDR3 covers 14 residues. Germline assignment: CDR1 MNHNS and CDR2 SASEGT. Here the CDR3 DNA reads TGTGCCAGCTTACAGAGAGGTTCTCCAAACATTCATTACTTC. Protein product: CASLQRGSPNIHYF.

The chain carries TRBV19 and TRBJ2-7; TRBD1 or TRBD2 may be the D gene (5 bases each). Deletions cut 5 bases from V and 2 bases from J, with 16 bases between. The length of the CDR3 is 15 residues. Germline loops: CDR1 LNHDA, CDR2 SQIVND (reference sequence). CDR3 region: CASSVTGTGPYEQYF. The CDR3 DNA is TGTGCCAGTAGTGTCACCGGGACGGGTCCCTACGAGCAGTACTTC.

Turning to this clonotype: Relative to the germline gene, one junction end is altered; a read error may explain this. DNA for the CDR3: TGCGTCAGCAGTCACCAGACAGAGAACACTGAAGCTTTCTTT. Translation gives CVSSHQTENTEAFF. The chain links TRBV4-1 to TRBJ1-1, with a tentative D call TRBD1 (5 bases). The germline V gene encodes CDR1 MGHRA and CDR2 YSYEKL. The CDR3 sequence is 14 residues long.

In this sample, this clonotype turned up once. The CDR3 region has the DNA TGTGCCAGCAGGGCACCGGTACATGAGTCTGGCTACACCTTC. Amino acids: CASRAPVHESGYTF. J is TRBJ1-2 and V is TRBV6-6; D is unclear. The CDR3 has 14 residues. V was cut by 6 bases and J by 7 bases, with 18 bases left in between. Per the germline V gene, CDR1 is MNHNY and CDR2 is SVGAGI (reference sequence).

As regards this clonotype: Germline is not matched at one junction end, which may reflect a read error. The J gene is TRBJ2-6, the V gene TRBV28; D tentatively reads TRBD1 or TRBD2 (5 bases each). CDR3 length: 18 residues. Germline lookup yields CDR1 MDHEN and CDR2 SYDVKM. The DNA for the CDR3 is TGTGCCAGCAGTCTCTTAGAGGGGCGACGCTCTGGGGCCAACGTCTCGACCTTC. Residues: CASSLLEGRRSGANVSTF.